The entry below gives a single T cell receptor (beta chain) sequence along with its context. Its antigen is still unknown. The sample comes from a study of neurological immune-mediated disorders. Study context: Multiple sclerosis patients (n ≈ 35) included some 30 with relapsing-remitting and 3 with secondary progressive disease.

The cDNA was synthesized by means of template-switch 5'RACE, which was carried out with 10-nucleotide random UMIs. TCRdb analysed the 5' RACE reads with MiXCR anew, one entry per CDR3 protein. This table holds tens of thousands of distinct CDR3 sequences, under 3% found once. The germline V gene encodes CDR1 DFQATT and CDR2 SNEGSKA (reference sequence). The V and J ends lost 1 base and 3 bases respectively, with 15 bases between them. This CDR3 is 15 amino acids long. Findings and caveats of the study: Multiple sclerosis, the disease with the least TCR clonal expansion, fell below healthy controls, whereas HTLV-1-associated myelopathy showed the most.

The chain combines TRBV20-1 with TRBJ2-5; D is uncertain. Input material: PBMCs. The TCR comes from a man aged 50-59 years with multiple sclerosis. The CDR3 DNA reads TGCAGTGCTAGAGGTCGGGCCCTGTGGGAAGAGACCCAGTACTTC. Its protein is CSARGRALWEETQYF.